A selection of T cell receptor beta chains follows, all from one sample in a study of vaccination and CD4 T cells after COVID-19. The antigens these receptors bind are not known. In TCRdb, the PCR reads were re-called with MiXCR into one record per CDR3 protein. The sample shows 10,000 to 15,000 distinct CDR3 sequences, roughly 50% of them seen only once. The sample comprised CD4+ T cells from blood, cultured in vitro. The receptors come from a human donor who had recovered from COVID-19. The conserved cysteine and the conserved F or W are not part of the CDR3 here.

j_call v_call cdr3_aa
TRBJ2-5 TRBV14 ASSQATYQETQY
TRBJ2-7 TRBV6-5 ASSFRAGTANSYEQY
TRBJ2-3 TRBV30 AWSPGVETDTQY
TRBJ1-1 TRBV6-2/TRBV6-3 ASSSRGGYTEAF
TRBJ1-5 TRBV7-2 ASSLGRDSYQPQH
TRBJ2-5 TRBV4-2 ASSQERSGRQETQY
TRBJ2-7 TRBV7-2 ASSLARGSYEQY
TRBJ2-7 TRBV21-1 ASSNWTPRYEQY
TRBJ1-1 TRBV7-9 ASSSEGLGTEAF
TRBJ1-6 TRBV20-1 SARVGIVGSYNSPLH
TRBJ2-5 TRBV30 AWSPWMSGAAQETQY
TRBJ2-1 TRBV19 ASSSPGGFHNEQF
TRBJ2-1 TRBV7-9 ASSRSSGRPF
TRBJ1-1 TRBV12-3/TRBV12-4 ASSSSRNTEAF
TRBJ1-1 TRBV6-1 ASRRPNTEAF
TRBJ1-5 TRBV19 ASSPTGSGTQPQH
TRBJ2-1 TRBV24-1 ATTPGGSGNEQF
TRBJ1-2 TRBV6-5 ASSYSRGFGYT
TRBJ1-4 TRBV6-1 ASSEFQGKVNEKLF
TRBJ1-1 TRBV7-2 ASSQEGRNTEAF
TRBJ2-2 TRBV19 ASSMGGQFTGELF
TRBJ1-2 TRBV27 ASSPPQDLYGYT
TRBJ2-2 TRBV7-7 ASSPQNTGELF
TRBJ2-3 TRBV6-1 ASIWGRAPDTQY
TRBJ2-5 TRBV25-1 ASSELEQGVLDTQY
TRBJ1-2 TRBV10-2 ATSLERGYT
TRBJ1-4 TRBV20-1 SAPSGLGEKLF
TRBJ2-2 TRBV7-2 ASSYGLATGELF
TRBJ2-7 TRBV5-1 ASTNQGSREQY
TRBJ1-4 TRBV20-1 SARPVPGGGKLF
TRBJ1-1 TRBV5-1 ASTRQGADTEAF
TRBJ2-1 TRBV19 ASSIGTSGPYNEQF
TRBJ1-2 TRBV6-1 ASYSSTNYGYT
TRBJ2-1 TRBV15 ATSGRTSGRASSYNEQF
TRBJ1-5 TRBV27 ASGIQGNQPQH
TRBJ2-5 TRBV30 AWRLAAQETQY
TRBJ2-2 TRBV5-1 ASNIGVAANTGELF
TRBJ1-1 TRBV25-1 ASSGPGTGAF
TRBJ2-1 TRBV7-8 ASSSGTGTYNEQF
TRBJ1-1 TRBV20-1 SARDVLADTEAF
TRBJ2-2 TRBV20-1 SARWGSSGELF
TRBJ1-2 TRBV6-2/TRBV6-3 ASSRGGLLVGYT
TRBJ1-2 TRBV7-2 ASSLSGSQVYGYT
TRBJ2-5 TRBV28 ASSLSSGRGRQETQY
TRBJ2-7 TRBV7-9 ASSLRAPPLEQY
TRBJ2-3 TRBV2 ASGRDRGGTDTQY
TRBJ2-7 TRBV20-1 SGRPSFDEQY
TRBJ2-2 TRBV6-1 ASTHWNTGELF